This TCR beta chain was identified in a study of blood T cell repertoires in COVID-19. Background on the study: Sources were T cells, B-cell-depleted T cells, or PBMCs; the material itself was cDNA or gDNA.

Germline values: CDR1 SGHNT, CDR2 YYREEE (reference sequence). The CDR3 covers 14 residues. The V gene lost 7 bases and the J gene lost 5 bases, with 17 bases spanning the gap. Original handling: Estimated nucleated cell counts came from reference gene primer amplification. Here immunoSEQ multiplex PCR was the method, and the copy in TCRdb shows in-frame clones only, minus some. V, J and clone size were drawn from that table, and D and trimming were deduced from the DNA. The sample contains under 200,000 clones, more than 60% of which appear only once. The source of this sequence is a man aged 65-85 years with acute or convalescent COVID-19. Input material: peripheral blood. The chain employs TRBV5-4 and TRBJ2-3, with D possibly TRBD1 on 5 matching bases. The CDR3 bases are TGTGCCAGCGGCAGGGCGGCTACCGTAGATACGCAGTATTTT. Translation: CASGRAATVDTQYF. The whole variable domain, filled in from reference TRBV5-4 and TRBJ2-3, reads ETGVTQSPTHLIKTRGQQVTLRCSSQSGHNTVSWYQQALGQGPQFIFQYYREEENGRGNFPPRFSGLQFPNYSSELNVNALELDDSALYLCASGRAATVDTQYFGPGTRLTVL.